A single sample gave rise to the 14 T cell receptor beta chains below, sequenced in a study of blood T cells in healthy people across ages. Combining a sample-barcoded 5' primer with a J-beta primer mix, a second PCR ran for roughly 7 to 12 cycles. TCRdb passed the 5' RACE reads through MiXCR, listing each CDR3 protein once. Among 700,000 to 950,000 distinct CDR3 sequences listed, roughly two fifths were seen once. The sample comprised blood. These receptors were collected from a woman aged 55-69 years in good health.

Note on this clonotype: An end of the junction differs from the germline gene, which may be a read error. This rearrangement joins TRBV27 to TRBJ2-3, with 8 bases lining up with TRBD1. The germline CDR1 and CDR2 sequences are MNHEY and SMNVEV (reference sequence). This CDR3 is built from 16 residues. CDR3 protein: CAGSLGTGSSTDTQYF. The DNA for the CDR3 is TGTGCCGGCAGTTTAGGGACAGGATCTAGCACAGATACGCAGTATTTT.

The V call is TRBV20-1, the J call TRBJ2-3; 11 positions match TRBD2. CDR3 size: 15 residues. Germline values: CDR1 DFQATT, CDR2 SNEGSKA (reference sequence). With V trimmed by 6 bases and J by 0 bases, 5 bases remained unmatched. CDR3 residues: CSATSGSGSTDTQYF. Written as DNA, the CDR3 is TGCAGTGCCACTAGCGGGAGTGGGAGCACAGATACGCAGTATTTT.

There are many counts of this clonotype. CDR3 bases: TGTGCCAGCAGCTTCCTACTAGCGGGAGGTGGTAGCGAGCAGTACTTC. It is translated as CASSFLLAGGGSEQYF. V gene TRBV7-2 combines with J gene TRBJ2-7; TRBD2 matches 12 bases. The V and J ends lost 3 bases and 6 bases, in that order; junction bases with no gene match: 9. CDR1 and CDR2 (germline): SGHTA, FQGNSA. This CDR3 spans 16 amino acids.

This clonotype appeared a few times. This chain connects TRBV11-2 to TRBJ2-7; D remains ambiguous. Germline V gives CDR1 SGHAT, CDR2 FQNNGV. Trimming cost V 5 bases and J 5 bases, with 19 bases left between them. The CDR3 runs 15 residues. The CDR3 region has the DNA TGTGCCAGCAGCCCTTTGACGGGCCCTAAGAACGAGCAGTACTTC. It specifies CASSPLTGPKNEQYF. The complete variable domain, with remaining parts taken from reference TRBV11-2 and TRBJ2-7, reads EAGVAQSPRYKIIEKRQSVAFWCNPISGHATLYWYQQILGQGPKLLIQFQNNGVVDDSQLPKDRFSAERLKGVDSTLKIQPAKLEDSAVYLCASSPLTGPKNEQYFGPGTRLTVT.

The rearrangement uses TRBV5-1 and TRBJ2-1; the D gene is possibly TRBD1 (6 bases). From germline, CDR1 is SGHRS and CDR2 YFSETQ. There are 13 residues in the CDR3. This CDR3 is CEPPGAGVHEQFF. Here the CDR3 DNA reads TGCGAACCCCCTGGAGCAGGGGTCCATGAGCAGTTCTTC.

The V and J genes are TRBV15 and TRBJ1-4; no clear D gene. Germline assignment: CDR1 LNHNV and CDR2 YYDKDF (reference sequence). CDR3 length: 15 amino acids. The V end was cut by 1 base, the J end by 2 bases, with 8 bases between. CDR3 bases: TGTGCCACCAGCAGAGTAAGAGGGACTAATGAAAAACTGTTTTTT. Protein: CATSRVRGTNEKLFF.

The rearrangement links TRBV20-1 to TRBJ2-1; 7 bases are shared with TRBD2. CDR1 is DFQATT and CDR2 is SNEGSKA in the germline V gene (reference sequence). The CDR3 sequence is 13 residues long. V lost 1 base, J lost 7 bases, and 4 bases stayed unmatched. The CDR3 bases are TGCAGTGCTAGAGGGCTAGCGGAGAATGAGCAGTTCTTC. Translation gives CSARGLAENEQFF.

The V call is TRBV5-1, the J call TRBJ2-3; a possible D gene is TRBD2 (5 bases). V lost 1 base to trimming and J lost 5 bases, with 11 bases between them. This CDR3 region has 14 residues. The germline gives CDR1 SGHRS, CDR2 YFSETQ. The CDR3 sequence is CASSLTGSKDTQYF. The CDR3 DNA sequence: TGCGCCAGCAGCTTGACGGGATCGAAAGATACGCAGTATTTT. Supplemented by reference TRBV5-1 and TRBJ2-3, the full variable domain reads KAGVTQTPRYLIKTRGQQVTLSCSPISGHRSVSWYQQTPGQGLQFLFEYFSETQRNKGNFPGRFSGRQFSNSRSEMNVSTLELGDSALYLCASSLTGSKDTQYFGPGTRLTVL.

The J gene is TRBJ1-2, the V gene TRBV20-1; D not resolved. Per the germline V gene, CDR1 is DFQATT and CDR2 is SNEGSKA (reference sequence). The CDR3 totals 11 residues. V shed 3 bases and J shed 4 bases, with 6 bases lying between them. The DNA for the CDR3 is TGCAGTGCTAGGATAGGCTATGGCTACACCTTC. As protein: CSARIGYGYTF.

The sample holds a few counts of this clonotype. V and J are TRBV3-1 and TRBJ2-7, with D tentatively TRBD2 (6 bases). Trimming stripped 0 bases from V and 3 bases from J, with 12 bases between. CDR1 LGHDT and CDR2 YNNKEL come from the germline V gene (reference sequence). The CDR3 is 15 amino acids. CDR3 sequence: CASSQDMRGYYEQYF. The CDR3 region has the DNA TGTGCCAGCAGCCAAGATATGCGGGGCTACTACGAGCAGTACTTC.

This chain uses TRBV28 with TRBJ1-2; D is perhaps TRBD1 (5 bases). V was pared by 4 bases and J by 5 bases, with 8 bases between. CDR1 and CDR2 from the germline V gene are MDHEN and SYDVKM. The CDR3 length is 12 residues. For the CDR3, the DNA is TGTGCCAGCAGTTGGCAGGGTTATGGCTACACCTTC. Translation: CASSWQGYGYTF.

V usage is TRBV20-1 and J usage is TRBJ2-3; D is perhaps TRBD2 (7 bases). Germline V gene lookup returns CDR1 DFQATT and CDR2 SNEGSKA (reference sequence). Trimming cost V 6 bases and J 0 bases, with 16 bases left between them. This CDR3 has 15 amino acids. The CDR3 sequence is CSAPRPGGSTDTQYF. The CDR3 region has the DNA TGCAGTGCCCCCCGTCCGGGGGGCAGCACAGATACGCAGTATTTT.

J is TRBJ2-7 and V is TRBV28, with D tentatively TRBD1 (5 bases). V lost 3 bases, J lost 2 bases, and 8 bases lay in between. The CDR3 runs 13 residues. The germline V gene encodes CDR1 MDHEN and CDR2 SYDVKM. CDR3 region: CASSLTEAYEQYF. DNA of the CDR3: TGTGCCAGCAGTTTGACAGAAGCCTACGAGCAGTACTTC.

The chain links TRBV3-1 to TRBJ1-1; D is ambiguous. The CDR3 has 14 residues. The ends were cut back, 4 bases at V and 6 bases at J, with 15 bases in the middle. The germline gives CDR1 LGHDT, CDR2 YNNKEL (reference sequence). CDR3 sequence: CASSLRVEAAEAFF. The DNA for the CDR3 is TGTGCCAGCAGCCTTAGAGTAGAGGCGGCTGAAGCTTTCTTT. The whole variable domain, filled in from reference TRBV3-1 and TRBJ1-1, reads DTAVSQTPKYLVTQMGNDKSIKCEQNLGHDTMYWYKQDSKKFLKIMFSYNNKELIINETVPNRFSPKSPDKAHLNLHINSLELGDSAVYFCASSLRVEAAEAFFGQGTRLTVV.